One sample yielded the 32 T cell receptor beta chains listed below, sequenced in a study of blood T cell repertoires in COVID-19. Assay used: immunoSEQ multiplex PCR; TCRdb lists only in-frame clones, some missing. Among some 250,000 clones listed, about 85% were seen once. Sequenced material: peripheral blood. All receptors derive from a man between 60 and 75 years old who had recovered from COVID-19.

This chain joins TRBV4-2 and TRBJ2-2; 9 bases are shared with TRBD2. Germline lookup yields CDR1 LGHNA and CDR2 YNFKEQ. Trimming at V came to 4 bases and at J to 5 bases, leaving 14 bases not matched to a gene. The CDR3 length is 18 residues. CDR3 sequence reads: CASSPMRGGPIVTGELFF. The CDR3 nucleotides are TGTGCCAGCAGCCCGATGCGGGGGGGGCCAATAGTAACCGGGGAGCTGTTTTTT.

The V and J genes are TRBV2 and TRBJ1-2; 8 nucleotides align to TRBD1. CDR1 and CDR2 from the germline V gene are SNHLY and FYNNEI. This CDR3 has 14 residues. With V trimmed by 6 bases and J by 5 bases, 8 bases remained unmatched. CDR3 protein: CASSEQGARYGYTF. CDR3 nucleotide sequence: TGTGCCAGCAGCGAGCAGGGGGCGCGGTATGGCTACACCTTC.

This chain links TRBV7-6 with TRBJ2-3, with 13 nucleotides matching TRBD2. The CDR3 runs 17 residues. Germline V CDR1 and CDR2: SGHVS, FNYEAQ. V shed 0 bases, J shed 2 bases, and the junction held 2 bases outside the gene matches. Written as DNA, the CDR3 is TGTGCCAGCAGCTTAGCCGGGACTAGCGGGACCACAGATACGCAGTATTTT. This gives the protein CASSLAGTSGTTDTQYF.

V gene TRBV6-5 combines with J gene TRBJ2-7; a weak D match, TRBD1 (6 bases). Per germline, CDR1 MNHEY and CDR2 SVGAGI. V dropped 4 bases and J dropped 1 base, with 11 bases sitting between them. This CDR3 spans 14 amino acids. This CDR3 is CASSSGDNSYEQYV. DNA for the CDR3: TGTGCCAGCAGTTCCGGGGACAATTCCTACGAGCAGTACGTC.

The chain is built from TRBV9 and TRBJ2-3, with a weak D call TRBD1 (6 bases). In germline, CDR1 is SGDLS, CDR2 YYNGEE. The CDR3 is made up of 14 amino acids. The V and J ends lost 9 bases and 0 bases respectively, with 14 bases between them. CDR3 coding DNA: TGTGCCACCTCATTAGGGGGTAGCACAGATACGCAGTATTTT. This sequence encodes CATSLGGSTDTQYF.

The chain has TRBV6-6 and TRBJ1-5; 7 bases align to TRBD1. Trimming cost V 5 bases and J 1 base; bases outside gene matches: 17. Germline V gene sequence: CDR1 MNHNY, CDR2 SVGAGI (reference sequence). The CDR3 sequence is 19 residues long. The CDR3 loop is CASSQTYPGTDGSNQPQHF. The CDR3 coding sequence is TGTGCCAGCAGTCAGACTTACCCCGGGACAGACGGGAGCAATCAGCCCCAGCATTTT.

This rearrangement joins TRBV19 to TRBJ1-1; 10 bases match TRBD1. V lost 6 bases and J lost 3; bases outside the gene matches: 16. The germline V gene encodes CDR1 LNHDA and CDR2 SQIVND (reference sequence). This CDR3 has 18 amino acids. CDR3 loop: CASSRDRGRLLTDTEAFF. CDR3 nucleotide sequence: TGTGCCAGTAGCCGTGACAGGGGGCGCTTGTTGACGGACACTGAAGCTTTCTTT.

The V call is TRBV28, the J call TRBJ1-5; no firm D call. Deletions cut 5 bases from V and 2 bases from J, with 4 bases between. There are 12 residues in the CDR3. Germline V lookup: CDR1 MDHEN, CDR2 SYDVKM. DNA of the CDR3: TGTGCCAGCAGTCAGGGCAATCAGCCCCAGCATTTT. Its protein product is CASSQGNQPQHF.

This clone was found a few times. CDR3 sequence reads: CASSMARGGLEQYF. As DNA, the CDR3 is TGTGCCAGTAGTATGGCCCGGGGGGGCCTCGAGCAGTACTTC. The chain uses TRBV19 and TRBJ2-7; 8 nucleotides align to TRBD2. The length of the CDR3 is 14 residues. Germline CDR1 LNHDA, CDR2 SQIVND (reference sequence). The junction had 7 bases not matched to a gene; V was cut back by 3 bases and J by 6 bases.

CDR3 sequence (DNA): TGTGCCAGCAGTGACGCGGCAGTCAACAATGAGCAGTTCTTC. Translated: CASSDAAVNNEQFF. The V call is TRBV2, the J call TRBJ2-1, with D uncertain. The CDR3 has 14 amino acids. Germline lookup yields CDR1 SNHLY and CDR2 FYNNEI. V dropped 3 bases and J dropped 5 bases, with 11 bases sitting between them.

CDR3 nucleotide sequence: TGTGCCAGCTCACCAGGCAGGGTGGGGTACGAGCAGTACTTC. This encodes CASSPGRVGYEQYF. The chain combines TRBV18 with TRBJ2-7; weak D call: TRBD1 (5 bases). The CDR3 has 14 residues. V gave up 2 bases and J gave up 4 bases, with 12 bases separating them. Looked up from germline, CDR1 is KGHSH and CDR2 is LQKENI.

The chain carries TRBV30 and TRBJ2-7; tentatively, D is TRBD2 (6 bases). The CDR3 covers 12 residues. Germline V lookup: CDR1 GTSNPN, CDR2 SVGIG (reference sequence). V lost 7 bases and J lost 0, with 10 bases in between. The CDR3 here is CALGGNSYEQYF. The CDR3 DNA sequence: TGTGCCTTGGGGGGAAACTCCTACGAGCAGTACTTC.

The CDR3 DNA follows: TGTGCCAGTAGTCACTCCGGGACTAGGAAACTCCAAGAGACCCAGTACTTC. Amino acids: CASSHSGTRKLQETQYF. The rearrangement joins TRBV19 to TRBJ2-5; 8 positions match TRBD2. The V segment lost 5 bases and the J segment 1 base; nucleotides outside the gene matches: 12. Germline V gene data show CDR1 as LNHDA and CDR2 as SQIVND (reference sequence). This CDR3 spans 17 amino acids.

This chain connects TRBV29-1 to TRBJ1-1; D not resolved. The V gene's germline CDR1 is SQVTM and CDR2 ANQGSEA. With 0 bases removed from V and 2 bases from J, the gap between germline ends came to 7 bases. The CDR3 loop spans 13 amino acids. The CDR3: CSVEDSVNTEAFF. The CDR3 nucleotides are TGCAGCGTTGAAGATTCAGTTAACACTGAAGCTTTCTTT.

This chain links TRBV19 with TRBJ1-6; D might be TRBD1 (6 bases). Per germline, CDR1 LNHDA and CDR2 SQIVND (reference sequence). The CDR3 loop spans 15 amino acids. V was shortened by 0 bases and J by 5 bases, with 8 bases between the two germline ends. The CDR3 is CASSIDDRNNSPLHF. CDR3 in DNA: TGTGCCAGTAGTATAGACGACAGGAATAATTCACCCCTCCACTTT.

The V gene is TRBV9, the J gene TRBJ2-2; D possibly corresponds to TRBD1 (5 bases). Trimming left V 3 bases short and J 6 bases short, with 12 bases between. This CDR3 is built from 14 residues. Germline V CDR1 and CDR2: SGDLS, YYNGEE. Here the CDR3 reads CASSASRGSGELFF. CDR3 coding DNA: TGTGCCAGCAGCGCATCTAGGGGTTCCGGGGAGCTGTTTTTT.

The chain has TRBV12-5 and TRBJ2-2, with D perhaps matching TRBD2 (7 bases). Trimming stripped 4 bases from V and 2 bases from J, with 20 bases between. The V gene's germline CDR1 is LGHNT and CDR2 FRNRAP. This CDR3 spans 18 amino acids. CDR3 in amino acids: CASGSPPGGGGNTGELFF. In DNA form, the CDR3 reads TGTGCTAGTGGTTCTCCCCCGGGGGGCGGGGGAAACACCGGGGAGCTGTTTTTT.

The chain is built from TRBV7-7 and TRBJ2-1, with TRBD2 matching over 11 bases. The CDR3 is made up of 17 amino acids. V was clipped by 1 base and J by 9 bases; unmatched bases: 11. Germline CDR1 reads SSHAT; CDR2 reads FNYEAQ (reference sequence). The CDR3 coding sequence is TGTGCCAGCAGCTTAGGAAGTGGCCTAGCGGGGGGATTTGAGCAGTTCTTC. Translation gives CASSLGSGLAGGFEQFF.

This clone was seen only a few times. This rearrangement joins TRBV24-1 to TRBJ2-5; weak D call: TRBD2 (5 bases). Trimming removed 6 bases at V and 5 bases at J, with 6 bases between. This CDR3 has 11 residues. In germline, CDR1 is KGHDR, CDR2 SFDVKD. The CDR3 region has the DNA TGTGCCACCAGTACGGGGGAGACCCAGTACTTC. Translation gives CATSTGETQYF.

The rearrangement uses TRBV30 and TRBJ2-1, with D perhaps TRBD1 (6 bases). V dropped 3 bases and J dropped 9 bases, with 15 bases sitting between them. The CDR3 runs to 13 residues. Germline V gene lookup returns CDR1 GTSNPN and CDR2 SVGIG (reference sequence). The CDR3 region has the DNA TGTGCCTGGAGCCGGACGACAGGCAGTGAGCAGTTCTTC. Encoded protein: CAWSRTTGSEQFF.

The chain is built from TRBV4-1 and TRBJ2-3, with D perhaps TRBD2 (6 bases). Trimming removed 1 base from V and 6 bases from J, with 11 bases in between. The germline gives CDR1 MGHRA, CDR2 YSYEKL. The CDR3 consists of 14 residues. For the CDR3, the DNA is TGCGCCAGCAGCCAAGGGAGGGCGAGCGATACGCAGTATTTT. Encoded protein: CASSQGRASDTQYF.

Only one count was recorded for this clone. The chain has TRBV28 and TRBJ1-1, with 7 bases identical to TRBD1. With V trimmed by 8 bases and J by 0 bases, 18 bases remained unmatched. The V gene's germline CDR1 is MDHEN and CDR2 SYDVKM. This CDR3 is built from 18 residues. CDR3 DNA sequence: TGTGCCAGCGCCCCAAACAGGGGATGGAAGAAAATGAACACTGAAGCTTTCTTT. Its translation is CASAPNRGWKKMNTEAFF.

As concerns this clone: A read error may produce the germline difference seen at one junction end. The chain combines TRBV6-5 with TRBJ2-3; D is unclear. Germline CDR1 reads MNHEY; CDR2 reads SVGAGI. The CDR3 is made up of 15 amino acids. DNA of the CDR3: TGTGCCAGCAGTAACTCGATTGGCGTCGGAGAGACGCAGTATTTT. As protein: CASSNSIGVGETQYF.

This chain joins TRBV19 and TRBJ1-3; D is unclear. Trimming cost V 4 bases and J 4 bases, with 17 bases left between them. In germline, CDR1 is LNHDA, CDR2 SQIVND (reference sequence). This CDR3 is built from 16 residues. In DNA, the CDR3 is TGTGCCAGTAGTAAAAACCCTCTGCGGGAGGGAAACACCATATATTTT. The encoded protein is CASSKNPLREGNTIYF.

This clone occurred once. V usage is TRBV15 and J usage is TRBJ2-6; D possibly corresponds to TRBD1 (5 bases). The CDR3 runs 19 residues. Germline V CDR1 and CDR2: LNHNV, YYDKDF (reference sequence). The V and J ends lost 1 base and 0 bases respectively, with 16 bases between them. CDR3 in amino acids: CATSRAAHWGGSGANVLTF. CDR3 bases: TGTGCCACCAGCAGAGCCGCCCATTGGGGCGGCTCTGGGGCCAACGTCCTGACTTTC.

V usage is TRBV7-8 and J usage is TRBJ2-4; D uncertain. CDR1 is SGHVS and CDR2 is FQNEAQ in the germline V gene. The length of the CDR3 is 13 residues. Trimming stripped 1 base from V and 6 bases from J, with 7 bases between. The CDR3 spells CASSLVLGNIQYF. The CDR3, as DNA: TGTGCCAGCAGCTTAGTACTCGGAAACATTCAGTACTTC.

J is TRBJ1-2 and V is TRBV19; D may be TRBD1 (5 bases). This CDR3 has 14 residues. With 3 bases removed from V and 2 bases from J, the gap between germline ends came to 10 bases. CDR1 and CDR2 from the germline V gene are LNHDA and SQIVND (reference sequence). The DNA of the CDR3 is TGTGCCAGTAGTATGGGCAGGGCGAACTATGGCTACACCTTC. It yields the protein CASSMGRANYGYTF.

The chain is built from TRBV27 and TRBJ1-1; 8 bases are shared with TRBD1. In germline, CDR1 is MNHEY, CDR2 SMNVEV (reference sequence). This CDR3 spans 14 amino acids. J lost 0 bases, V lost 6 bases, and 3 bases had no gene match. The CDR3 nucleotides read TGTGCCAGCAGGAGGACAGGGCTGAACACTGAAGCTTTCTTT. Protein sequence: CASRRTGLNTEAFF.

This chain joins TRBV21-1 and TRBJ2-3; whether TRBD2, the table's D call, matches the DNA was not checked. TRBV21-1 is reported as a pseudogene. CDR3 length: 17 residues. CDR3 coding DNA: TGTGCCAGCAGCAAAAGGGCCGCGCGGGGGGGCGGAGATACGCAGTATTTT. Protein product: CASSKRAARGGGDTQYF.

CDR3 nucleotides: TGTGCCAGTAGTGAACCTTCCGGGACACGGCGTTCACCCCTCCACTTT. Its translation: CASSEPSGTRRSPLHF. The chain carries TRBV19 and TRBJ1-6; TRBD1 might be the D (6 bases). This CDR3 contains 16 residues. Deletions cut 5 bases from V and 9 bases from J, with 20 bases between. The germline V gene encodes CDR1 LNHDA and CDR2 SQIVND (reference sequence).

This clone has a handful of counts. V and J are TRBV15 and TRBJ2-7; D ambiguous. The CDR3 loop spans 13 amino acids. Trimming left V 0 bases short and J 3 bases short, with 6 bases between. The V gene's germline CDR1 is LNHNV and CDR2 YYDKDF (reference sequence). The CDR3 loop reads CATSRDKLYEQYV. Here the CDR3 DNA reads TGTGCCACCAGCAGAGACAAGCTCTACGAGCAGTACGTC.

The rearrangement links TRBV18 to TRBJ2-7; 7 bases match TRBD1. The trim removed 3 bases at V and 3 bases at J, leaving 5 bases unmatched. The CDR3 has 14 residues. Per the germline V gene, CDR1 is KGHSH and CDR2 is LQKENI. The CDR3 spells CASSPETGNYEQYF. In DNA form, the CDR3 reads TGTGCCAGCTCACCCGAGACAGGGAACTACGAGCAGTACTTC.